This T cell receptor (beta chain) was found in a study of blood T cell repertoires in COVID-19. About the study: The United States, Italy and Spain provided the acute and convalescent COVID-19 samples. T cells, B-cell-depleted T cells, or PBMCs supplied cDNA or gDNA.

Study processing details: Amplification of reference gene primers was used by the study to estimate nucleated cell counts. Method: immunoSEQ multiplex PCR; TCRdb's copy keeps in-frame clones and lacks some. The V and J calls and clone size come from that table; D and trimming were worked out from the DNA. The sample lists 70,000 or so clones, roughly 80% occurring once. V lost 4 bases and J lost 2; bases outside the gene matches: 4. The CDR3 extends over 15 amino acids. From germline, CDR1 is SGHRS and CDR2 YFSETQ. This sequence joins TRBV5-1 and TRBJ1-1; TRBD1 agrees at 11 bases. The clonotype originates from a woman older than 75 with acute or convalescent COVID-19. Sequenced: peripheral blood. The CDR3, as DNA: TGCGCCAGCAGCCCGGACAGGGGGCCCAACACTGAAGCTTTCTTT. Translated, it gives CASSPDRGPNTEAFF.